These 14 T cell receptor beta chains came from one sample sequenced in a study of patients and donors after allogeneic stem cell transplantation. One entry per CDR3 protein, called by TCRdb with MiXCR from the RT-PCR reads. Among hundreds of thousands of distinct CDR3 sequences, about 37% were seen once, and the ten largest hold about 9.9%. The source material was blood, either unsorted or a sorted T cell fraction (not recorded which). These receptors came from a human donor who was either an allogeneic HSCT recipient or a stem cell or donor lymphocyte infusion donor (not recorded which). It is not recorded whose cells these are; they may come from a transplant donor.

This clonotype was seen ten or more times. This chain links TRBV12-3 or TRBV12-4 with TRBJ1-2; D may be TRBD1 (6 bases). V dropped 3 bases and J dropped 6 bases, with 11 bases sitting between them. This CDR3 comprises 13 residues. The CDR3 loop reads CASSLGGVDGYTF. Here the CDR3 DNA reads TGTGCCAGCAGTTTGGGGGGCGTCGATGGCTACACCTTC.

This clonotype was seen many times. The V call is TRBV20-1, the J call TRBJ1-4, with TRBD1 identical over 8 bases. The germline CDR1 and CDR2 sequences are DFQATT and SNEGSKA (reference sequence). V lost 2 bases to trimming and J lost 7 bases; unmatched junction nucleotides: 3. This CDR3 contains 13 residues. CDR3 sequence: CSARWTGFEKLFF. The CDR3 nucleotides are TGCAGTGCTAGATGGACAGGGTTTGAAAAACTGTTTTTT.

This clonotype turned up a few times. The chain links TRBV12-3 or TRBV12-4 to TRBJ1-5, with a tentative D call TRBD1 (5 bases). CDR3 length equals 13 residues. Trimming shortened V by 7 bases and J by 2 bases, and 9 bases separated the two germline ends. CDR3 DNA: TGTGCCAGCACCCTGGGGGGCAATCAGCCCCAGCATTTT. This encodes CASTLGGNQPQHF.

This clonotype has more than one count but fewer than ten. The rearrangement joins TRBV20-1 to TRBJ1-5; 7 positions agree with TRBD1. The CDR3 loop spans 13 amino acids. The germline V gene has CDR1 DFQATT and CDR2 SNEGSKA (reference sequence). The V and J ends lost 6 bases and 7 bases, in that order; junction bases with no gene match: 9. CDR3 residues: CSASGQAGQPQHF. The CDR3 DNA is TGCAGTGCATCTGGACAGGCAGGCCAGCCCCAGCATTTT.

This chain's CDR3 is CASSKTGSSGNTIYF. The DNA of the CDR3 is TGCGCCAGCAGCAAAACAGGGAGCTCTGGAAACACCATATATTTT. The chain employs TRBV4-1 and TRBJ1-3; D is perhaps TRBD1 (6 bases). Germline V CDR1 and CDR2: MGHRA, YSYEKL. Trimming pared 5 bases from V and 0 bases from J, leaving 11 bases between. The CDR3 spans 15 residues.

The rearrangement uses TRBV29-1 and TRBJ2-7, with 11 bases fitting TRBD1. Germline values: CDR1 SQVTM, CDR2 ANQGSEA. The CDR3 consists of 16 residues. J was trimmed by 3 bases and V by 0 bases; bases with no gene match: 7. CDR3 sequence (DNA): TGCAGCGTTGAAGAGTATGGACAGGGGGCGGACTACGAGCAGTACTTC. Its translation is CSVEEYGQGADYEQYF.

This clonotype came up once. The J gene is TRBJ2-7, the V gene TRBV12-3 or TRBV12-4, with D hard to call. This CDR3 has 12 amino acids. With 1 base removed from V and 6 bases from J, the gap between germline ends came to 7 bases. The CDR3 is CASSLEPPEQYF. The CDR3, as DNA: TGTGCCAGCAGTTTAGAACCTCCCGAGCAGTACTTC.

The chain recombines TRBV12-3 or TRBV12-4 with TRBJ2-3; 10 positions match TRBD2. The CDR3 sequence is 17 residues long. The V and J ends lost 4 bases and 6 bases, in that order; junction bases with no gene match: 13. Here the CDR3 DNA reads TGTGCCAGCAGTTCAAGCGCTCGACTAGCGGGTGGTGATACGCAGTATTTT. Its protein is CASSSSARLAGGDTQYF.

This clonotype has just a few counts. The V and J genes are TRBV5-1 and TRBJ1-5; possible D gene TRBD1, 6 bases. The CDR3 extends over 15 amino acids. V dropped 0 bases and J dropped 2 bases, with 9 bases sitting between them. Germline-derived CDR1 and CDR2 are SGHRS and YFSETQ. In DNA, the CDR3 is TGCGCCAGCAGCTTGGCGGGACAACGCAATCAGCCCCAGCATTTT. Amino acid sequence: CASSLAGQRNQPQHF.

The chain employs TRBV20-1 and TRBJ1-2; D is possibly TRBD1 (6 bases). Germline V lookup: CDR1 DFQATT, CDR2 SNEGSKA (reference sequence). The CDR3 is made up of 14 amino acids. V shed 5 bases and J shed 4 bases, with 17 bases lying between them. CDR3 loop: CSASGRRGAYGYTF. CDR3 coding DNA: TGCAGTGCTTCCGGCAGGAGGGGGGCCTATGGCTACACCTTC.

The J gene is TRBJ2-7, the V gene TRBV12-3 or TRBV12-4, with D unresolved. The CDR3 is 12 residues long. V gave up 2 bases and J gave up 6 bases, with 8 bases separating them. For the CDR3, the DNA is TGTGCCAGCAGTTTATGGCCCCTCGAGCAGTACTTC. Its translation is CASSLWPLEQYF.

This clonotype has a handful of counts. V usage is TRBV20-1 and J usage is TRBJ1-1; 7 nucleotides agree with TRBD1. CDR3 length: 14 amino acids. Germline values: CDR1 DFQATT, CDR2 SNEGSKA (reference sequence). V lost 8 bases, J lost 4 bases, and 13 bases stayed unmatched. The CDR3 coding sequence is TGCAGTACGGGGGGGGGACAGACGGGCACTGAAGCTTTCTTT. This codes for CSTGGGQTGTEAFF.

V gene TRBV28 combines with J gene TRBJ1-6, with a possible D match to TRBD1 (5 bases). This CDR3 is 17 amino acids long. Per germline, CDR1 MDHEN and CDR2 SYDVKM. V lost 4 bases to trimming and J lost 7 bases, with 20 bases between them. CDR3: CASSYQGAGTGNSPLHF. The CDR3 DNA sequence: TGTGCCAGCAGTTACCAAGGGGCCGGGACGGGAAATTCACCCCTCCACTTT.

The CDR3 is CASNRVAPDTQYF. Written as DNA, the CDR3 is TGTGCCAGCAATCGGGTAGCTCCAGATACGCAGTATTTT. The gene calls are TRBV6-1 and TRBJ2-3; D call uncertain. This CDR3 has 13 residues. Germline CDR1 and CDR2: MNHNS and SASEGT. Trimming took 7 bases from V and 4 from J, leaving 12 bases between them.